The entry below gives a single TCR beta chain sequence along with its context. What it recognizes is unknown. Semi-nested PCR with Nested Universal Primer A followed constant-region reverse priming of full-length variable regions. TCRdb ran MiXCR on the 5' RACE reads and lists one entry per CDR3 protein. The data contain 4,000 to 5,000 distinct CDR3 sequences, about 72% of them seen just once; the ten biggest clones take up 4% to 5%. Tregs were sorted as CD4+CD25+CD127-/low cells. Points from the study as a whole: The larger-cohort validation was restricted to a single TCR beta V-J rearrangement rather than whole repertoires. Tumor memory CD4+ T cell TCR gene usage clustered with blood and lymph node memory CD4+ cells and lymph node naive CD4+ cells. Tumor-infiltrating Treg TCR alpha and beta sequences overlapped most with tumor naive CD4+ T cells, then blood naive.

The CDR3 runs 20 residues. With 1 base clipped from V and 6 bases from J, the junction kept 23 bases outside the gene matches. The germline gives CDR1 LNHNV, CDR2 YYDKDF (reference sequence). Specimen: Tregs sorted from blood. The chain couples TRBV15 to TRBJ2-7; the match to TRBD2 covers 8 bases. The receptor's source is a female donor with breast cancer. In DNA form, the CDR3 reads TGTGCCACCAGCAGAGGCGCGGGGGCGGGAGGCCCCATGTTGTTGTCCGAGCAGTACTTC. It encodes CATSRGAGAGGPMLLSEQYF.